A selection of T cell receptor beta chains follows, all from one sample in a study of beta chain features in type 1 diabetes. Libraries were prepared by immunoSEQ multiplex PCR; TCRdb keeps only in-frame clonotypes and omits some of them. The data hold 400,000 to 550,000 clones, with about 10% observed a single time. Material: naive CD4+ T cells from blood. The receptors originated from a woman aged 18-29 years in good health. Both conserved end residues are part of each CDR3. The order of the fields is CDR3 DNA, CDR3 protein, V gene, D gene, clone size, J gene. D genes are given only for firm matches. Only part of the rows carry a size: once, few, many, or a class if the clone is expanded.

TGTGCCAGCTCACCACTGGGACAGGGTACCTACAATGAGCAGTTCTTC,CASSPLGQGTYNEQFF,TRBV18,TRBD1,-,TRBJ2-1
TGTGCCACCAGCAGAGATAAGAGGACAGGGGTCTCTGGGGCCAACGTCCTGACTTTC,CATSRDKRTGVSGANVLTF,TRBV15,TRBD1,few,TRBJ2-6
TGTGCTAGTGGTTTATACGCGAACACCGGGGAGCTGTTTTTT,CASGLYANTGELFF,TRBV12-5,-,-,TRBJ2-2
TGTGCCAGCAGCTCGGACAGGGGAGGAGACTATGGCTACACCTTC,CASSSDRGGDYGYTF,TRBV7-9,TRBD1,few,TRBJ1-2
TGTGCCAGCAGCTTATCTGGGGCGTACGAGCAGTACTTC,CASSLSGAYEQYF,TRBV7-2,-,-,TRBJ2-7
TGTGCCAGCAGCTTAGTAGTTTGGACTCTGGATACGCAGTATTTT,CASSLVVWTLDTQYF,TRBV7-6,-,-,TRBJ2-3
TGTGCCAGCAGCTTCACAGGGGTCCGTGGAGACAATGAGCAGTTCTTC,CASSFTGVRGDNEQFF,TRBV7-9,TRBD1,-,TRBJ2-1
TGTGCCAGCAGCCGTGACAGTGCTGGGGCCAACGTCCTGACTTTC,CASSRDSAGANVLTF,TRBV6-6,-,few,TRBJ2-6
TGTGCCAGTGGGAGGCACACAGATACGCAGTATTTT,CASGRHTDTQYF,TRBV2,-,-,TRBJ2-3
TGTGCCAGCAGCCTCCAGGGAGACGGGGCCAACGTCCTGACTTTC,CASSLQGDGANVLTF,TRBV14,-,-,TRBJ2-6
TGCGCCAGCAGCAGGACGGACAGGGAAAGTGGCTACACCTTC,CASSRTDRESGYTF,TRBV4-1,TRBD1,few,TRBJ1-2
TGTGCCACCAGCAGTAAACCAGGGCGGCAGGATGAAGCTTTCTTT,CATSSKPGRQDEAFF,TRBV15,-,few,TRBJ1-1
TGTGCCTCTAGCCAACCGGGACAGGTCATTTCGAGGAACACTGAAGCTTTCTTT,CASSQPGQVISRNTEAFF,TRBV30,TRBD1,few,TRBJ1-1
TGTGCCAGCGGGGGCTCTGGAAACACCATATATTTT,CASGGSGNTIYF,TRBV2,-,few,TRBJ1-3
TGCGCCAGCAGCCAAGATCGGGCCTTAGGTGAAAAACTGTTTTTT,CASSQDRALGEKLFF,TRBV4-3,-,few,TRBJ1-4
TGTGCCAGCAGCCCCGTGCCGGGCAGTCCCAAAAACATTCAGTACTTC,CASSPVPGSPKNIQYF,TRBV5-6,-,few,TRBJ2-4
TGTGCCTGGAGTGTTCTCCACGTGGGGAGCTATGGCTACACCTTC,CAWSVLHVGSYGYTF,TRBV30,-,few,TRBJ1-2
TGTGCCAGCAGTGACCAAGGGCGGGGTGGGAATTCACCCCTCCACTTT,CASSDQGRGGNSPLHF,TRBV25-1,-,few,TRBJ1-6
TGTGCCAGCAGACCGGGCGGGAGTGGCACAGATACGCAGTATTTT,CASRPGGSGTDTQYF,TRBV7-3,TRBD2,few,TRBJ2-3
TGCGCCAGCAGCCACGTGAACACTGAAGCTTTCTTT,CASSHVNTEAFF,TRBV5-1,-,-,TRBJ1-1
TGTGCCAGCAGCTTGACTAGCGGGCTTTACAATGAGCAGTTCTTC,CASSLTSGLYNEQFF,TRBV7-2,TRBD2,few,TRBJ2-1
TGTGCCAGTAGTATACAGCTAAATGAGCAGTTCTTC,CASSIQLNEQFF,TRBV19,-,-,TRBJ2-1
TGTGCCAGCAGCGACAGGGACAATTGGTACAATGAGCAGTTCTTC,CASSDRDNWYNEQFF,TRBV6-4,TRBD1,few,TRBJ2-1
TGTGCCAGCTCACCATCCGCGGGGAATAACTATGGCTACACCTTC,CASSPSAGNNYGYTF,TRBV18,-,few,TRBJ1-2
TGCAGCGTTGTCCCGCCGGAGGGGATTTACAATGAGCAGTTCTTC,CSVVPPEGIYNEQFF,TRBV29-1,-,-,TRBJ2-1
TGTGCCGTAAGGTGGGGACAAGAGACCCAGTACTTC,CAVRWGQETQYF,TRBV25-1,-,-,TRBJ2-5